One sample yielded the 24 T cell receptor beta chains listed below, sequenced in a study of T cell responses to AZD1222 COVID-19 vaccine. Sequencing used immunoSEQ multiplex PCR; TCRdb keeps in-frame clones, though not all of them. The table has roughly 15,000 clones, around four fifths seen once. The sequenced sample was peripheral blood, obtained 28 days after the second AZD1222 dose. All receptors derive from an adult who received the AZD1222 COVID-19 vaccine.

Only one count was recorded for this clone. J is TRBJ2-4 and V is TRBV19, with D hard to call. V lost 6 bases and J lost 0, with 6 bases in between. CDR3 size: 13 residues. CDR1 is LNHDA and CDR2 is SQIVND in the germline V gene (reference sequence). Written as DNA, the CDR3 is TGTGCCAGTAGGGCCACAGCCAAAAACATTCAGTACTTC. Translating it yields CASRATAKNIQYF.

The gene calls are TRBV20-1 and TRBJ1-1, with D tentatively TRBD1 (6 bases). CDR1 is DFQATT, CDR2 SNEGSKA, per germline (reference sequence). Trimming took 3 bases from V and 5 from J, leaving 16 bases between them. The CDR3 runs 14 residues. CDR3 bases: TGCAGTGCTAGTGCCGGGGGGCGGAGGACTGAAGCTTTCTTT. Protein product: CSASAGGRRTEAFF.

The count of this clone is one. V and J are TRBV18 and TRBJ1-3; D uncertain. The germline CDR1 and CDR2 sequences are KGHSH and LQKENI. The V and J ends lost 1 base and 0 bases respectively, with 13 bases between them. The CDR3 length is 17 residues. The DNA of the CDR3 is TGTGCCAGCTCACCACTGATGGGGTCTATCTCTGGAAACACCATATATTTT. Encoded protein: CASSPLMGSISGNTIYF.

Only a few counts were recorded for this clone. The chain employs TRBV15 and TRBJ1-1; no definite D call. This CDR3 comprises 12 residues. Germline CDR1 and CDR2: LNHNV and YYDKDF (reference sequence). V dropped 5 bases and J dropped 13 bases, with 17 bases sitting between them. CDR3 DNA sequence: TGTGCCACCAGCCCCGGACCCAGGCCGAATTTCTTT. As protein: CATSPGPRPNFF. The complete variable domain, with remaining parts taken from reference TRBV15 and TRBJ1-1, reads DAMVIQNPRYQVTQFGKPVTLSCSQTLNHNVMYWYQQKSSQAPKLLFHYYDKDFNNEADTPDNFQSRRPNTSFCFLDIRSPGLGDTAMYLCATSPGPRPNFFGQGTRLTVV.

The genes are TRBV9 and TRBJ2-1, with 10 bases aligning to TRBD2. V lost 3 bases and J lost 2; bases outside the gene matches: 5. From germline, CDR1 is SGDLS and CDR2 YYNGEE. This CDR3 is 16 amino acids long. Written as DNA, the CDR3 is TGTGCCAGCAGCGCACACAGCGGGGGGGCCTACAATGAGCAGTTCTTC. This translates into CASSAHSGGAYNEQFF.

The V gene is TRBV9, the J gene TRBJ2-6; D gene unclear. This CDR3 is 15 amino acids long. Germline V CDR1 and CDR2: SGDLS, YYNGEE. Between the trimmed V and J ends, which lost 3 bases and 0 bases, there was a span of 7 bases. CDR3 nucleotide sequence: TGTGCCAGCAGCGGAGTGAGCTCTGGGGCCAACGTCCTGACTTTC. Translated: CASSGVSSGANVLTF.

The chain carries TRBV27 and TRBJ2-6, with no clear D. The length of the CDR3 is 15 residues. Germline V gene sequence: CDR1 MNHEY, CDR2 SMNVEV (reference sequence). V dropped 6 bases and J dropped 0 bases, with 9 bases sitting between them. CDR3 DNA sequence: TGTGCCAGCAGCTCCCCAGGCTCTGGGGCCAACGTCCTGACTTTC. Amino acid sequence: CASSSPGSGANVLTF.

This chain links TRBV27 with TRBJ1-1; D call uncertain. Germline CDR1 is MNHEY and CDR2 is SMNVEV (reference sequence). This CDR3 is built from 15 residues. V dropped 5 bases and J dropped 1 base, with 14 bases sitting between them. Here the CDR3 reads CASSPLGEQNTEAFF. For the CDR3, the DNA is TGTGCCAGCAGTCCCCTCGGGGAGCAGAACACTGAAGCTTTCTTT.

This clone has only a few counts. The rearrangement links TRBV2 to TRBJ1-1, with D uncertain. The CDR3 length is 13 residues. Per germline, CDR1 SNHLY and CDR2 FYNNEI. With 6 bases removed from V and 5 bases from J, the gap between germline ends came to 13 bases. DNA of the CDR3: TGTGCCAGCAGGGGCCCCTCGGGGACTGAAGCTTTCTTT. Its translation is CASRGPSGTEAFF. The entire variable domain, with the rest obtained from reference TRBV2 and TRBJ1-1, is as follows: EPEVTQTPSHQVTQMGQEVILRCVPISNHLYFYWYRQILGQKVEFLVSFYNNEISEKSEIFDDQFSVERPDGSNFTLKIRSTKLEDSAMYFCASRGPSGTEAFFGQGTRLTVV.

This clone was picked up one time. CDR3 nucleotides: TGTGCCATCAGGGACAGCCCGGATAATTCACCCCTCCACTTT. It encodes CAIRDSPDNSPLHF. The chain uses TRBV10-3 and TRBJ1-6; D possibly corresponds to TRBD1 (6 bases). V was trimmed by 6 bases and J by 5 bases, leaving 11 bases between them. This CDR3 region has 14 residues. Germline V gene lookup returns CDR1 ENHRY and CDR2 SYGVKD.

The gene calls are TRBV19 and TRBJ1-4; D not certain. Germline lookup yields CDR1 LNHDA and CDR2 SQIVND (reference sequence). The ends were cut back, 5 bases at V and 4 bases at J, with 20 bases in the middle. The CDR3 spans 17 residues. CDR3 amino acids: CASSSQPGAGFNEKLFF. Here the CDR3 DNA reads TGTGCCAGTAGTTCTCAGCCGGGAGCGGGGTTTAATGAAAAACTGTTTTTT. The full variable domain, with the rest looked up from reference TRBV19 and TRBJ1-4, is DGGITQSPKYLFRKEGQNVTLSCEQNLNHDAMYWYRQDPGQGLRLIYYSQIVNDFQKGDIAEGYSVSREKKESFPLTVTSAQKNPTAFYLCASSSQPGAGFNEKLFFGSGTQLSVL.

This clone was seen more than once but under ten times. The rearrangement joins TRBV29-1 to TRBJ1-2, with unresolved D. CDR1 is SQVTM and CDR2 is ANQGSEA in the germline V gene. The CDR3 is 13 residues long. The ends were cut back, 6 bases at V and 1 base at J, with 12 bases in the middle. The DNA of the CDR3 is TGCAGCGTCATGCTGGGGATTAACTATGGCTACACCTTC. It encodes CSVMLGINYGYTF.

The CDR3 region has the DNA TGTGCCAGCAGCTTGCAAGGGAGCGAGGGTGGCTACACCTTC. It translates to CASSLQGSEGGYTF. V usage is TRBV7-2 and J usage is TRBJ1-2; D is unresolved. There are 14 residues in the CDR3. V was shortened by 3 bases and J by 7 bases, with 15 bases between the two germline ends. Germline V CDR1 and CDR2: SGHTA, FQGNSA. Drawing the rest from reference TRBV7-2 and TRBJ1-2, the complete variable domain is GAGVSQSPSNKVTEKGKDVELRCDPISGHTALYWYRQSLGQGLEFLIYFQGNSAPDKSGLPSDRFSAERTGGSVSTLTIQRTQQEDSAVYLCASSLQGSEGGYTFGSGTRLTVV.

This clone was detected only a few times. Other nucleotide sequences in the sample specify the same CDR3. CDR3 in amino acids: CASSVGGPNQPQHF. In DNA form, the CDR3 reads TGTGCCAGCAGCGTCGGGGGGCCTAATCAGCCCCAGCATTTT. This rearrangement joins TRBV9 to TRBJ1-5; weak D call: TRBD1 (6 bases). The CDR3 is 14 amino acids. The ends were cut back, 2 bases at V and 4 bases at J, with 10 bases in the middle. The germline CDR1 and CDR2 sequences are SGDLS and YYNGEE.

J is TRBJ1-5 and V is TRBV6-5; no clear D. The CDR3 has 14 amino acids. V was trimmed by 6 bases and J by 5 bases, leaving 14 bases between them. The germline CDR1 and CDR2 sequences are MNHEY and SVGAGI. This CDR3 reads CASRNQLRDQPQHF. CDR3 bases: TGTGCCAGCAGGAACCAGTTGCGGGATCAGCCCCAGCATTTT.

The rearrangement joins TRBV19 to TRBJ2-1, with D perhaps assigned TRBD1 or TRBD2 (5 bases each). The CDR3 sequence is 12 residues long. Germline loops: CDR1 LNHDA, CDR2 SQIVND (reference sequence). Trimming cost V 7 bases and J 7 bases, with 11 bases left between them. The CDR3 spells CASTGSGNEQFF. For the CDR3, the DNA is TGTGCCAGTACAGGGAGTGGGAATGAGCAGTTCTTC.

The V and J genes are TRBV10-3 and TRBJ2-1; D gene ambiguous. Germline loops: CDR1 ENHRY, CDR2 SYGVKD. The CDR3 has 15 amino acids. Trimming stripped 3 bases from V and 3 bases from J, with 12 bases between. The CDR3 spells CAISDPGTLYNEQFF. The CDR3 DNA reads as TGTGCCATCAGTGACCCCGGTACACTCTACAATGAGCAGTTCTTC.

This sequence joins TRBV7-9 and TRBJ1-1; no clear D. Germline assignment: CDR1 SEHNR and CDR2 FQNEAQ (reference sequence). The V end was cut by 2 bases, the J end by 0 bases, with 4 bases between. This CDR3 is 13 amino acids long. The CDR3 sequence: CASSLYLNTEAFF. The CDR3 DNA is TGTGCCAGCAGCTTATACCTGAACACTGAAGCTTTCTTT.

This rearrangement joins TRBV7-8 to TRBJ2-7, with D possibly matching TRBD2 (7 bases). CDR1 is SGHVS, CDR2 FQNEAQ, per germline. The CDR3 is 13 residues long. Trimming pared 4 bases from V and 4 bases from J, leaving 11 bases between. DNA for the CDR3: TGTGCCAGCAGCTGGAGGGGGGGGTACGAGCAGTACTTC. Its translation: CASSWRGGYEQYF.

This clone was counted between two and nine times. The rearrangement uses TRBV7-9 and TRBJ2-5, with a weak D call TRBD1 (5 bases). V lost 3 bases and J 0 bases, leaving 8 bases between the germline ends. Per germline, CDR1 SEHNR and CDR2 FQNEAQ (reference sequence). The CDR3 length is 14 residues. DNA of the CDR3: TGTGCCAGCAGCTTTGGACACTACCAAGAGACCCAGTACTTC. Translation gives CASSFGHYQETQYF.

The chain uses TRBV4-1 and TRBJ2-5; possibly TRBD1 for D (5 bases). The CDR3 length is 14 residues. Germline V gene data show CDR1 as MGHRA and CDR2 as YSYEKL. V dropped 4 bases and J dropped 4 bases, with 13 bases sitting between them. CDR3 sequence: CASSPGLGLETQYF. The CDR3 DNA follows: TGCGCCAGCAGCCCCGGGCTGGGGCTAGAGACCCAGTACTTC.

The V and J genes are TRBV29-1 and TRBJ2-3, with unresolved D. The V gene's germline CDR1 is SQVTM and CDR2 ANQGSEA. V lost 4 bases and J 4 bases, leaving 6 bases between the germline ends. This CDR3 is 11 amino acids long. The CDR3 bases are TGCAGCGTTGGGGCGGCAGATACGCAGTATTTT. Translation: CSVGAADTQYF.

The rearrangement links TRBV5-1 to TRBJ2-2; the match to TRBD2 covers 9 bases. The V segment lost 1 base and the J segment 6 bases; nucleotides outside the gene matches: 7. CDR1 and CDR2 from the germline V gene are SGHRS and YFSETQ. The CDR3 covers 16 residues. This chain's CDR3 is CASSLRIAGESGELFF. CDR3 DNA sequence: TGCGCCAGCAGCTTGAGGATAGCGGGGGAGTCCGGGGAGCTGTTTTTT.

The chain carries TRBV4-3 and TRBJ2-7; 8 bases match TRBD1. The CDR3 runs to 14 residues. Germline V gene lookup returns CDR1 LGHNA and CDR2 YSLEER. V lost 1 base and J lost 3; bases outside the gene matches: 2. The CDR3 DNA reads as TGCGCCAGCAGCCAAGGGACAGGGTTCTACGAGCAGTACTTC. Encoded protein: CASSQGTGFYEQYF.